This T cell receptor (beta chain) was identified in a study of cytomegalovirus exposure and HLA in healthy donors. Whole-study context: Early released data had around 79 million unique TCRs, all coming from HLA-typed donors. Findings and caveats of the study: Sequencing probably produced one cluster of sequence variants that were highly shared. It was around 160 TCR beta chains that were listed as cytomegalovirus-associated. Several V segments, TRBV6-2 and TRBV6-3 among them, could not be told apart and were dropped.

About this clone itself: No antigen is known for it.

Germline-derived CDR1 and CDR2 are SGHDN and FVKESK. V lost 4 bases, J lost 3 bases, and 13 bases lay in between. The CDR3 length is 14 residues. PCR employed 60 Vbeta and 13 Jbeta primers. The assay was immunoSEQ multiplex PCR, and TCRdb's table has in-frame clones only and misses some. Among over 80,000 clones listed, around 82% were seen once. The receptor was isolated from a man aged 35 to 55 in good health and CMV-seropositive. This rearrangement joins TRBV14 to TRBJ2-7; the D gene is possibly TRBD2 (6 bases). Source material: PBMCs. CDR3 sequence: CASSPGGGIYEQYF. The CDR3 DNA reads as TGTGCCAGCAGCCCCGGCGGAGGGATCTACGAGCAGTACTTC. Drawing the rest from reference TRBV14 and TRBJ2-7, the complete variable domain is EAGVTQFPSHSVIEKGQTVTLRCDPISGHDNLYWYRRVMGKEIKFLLHFVKESKQDESGMPNNRFLAERTGGTYSTLKVQPAELEDSGVYFCASSPGGGIYEQYFGPGTRLTVT.